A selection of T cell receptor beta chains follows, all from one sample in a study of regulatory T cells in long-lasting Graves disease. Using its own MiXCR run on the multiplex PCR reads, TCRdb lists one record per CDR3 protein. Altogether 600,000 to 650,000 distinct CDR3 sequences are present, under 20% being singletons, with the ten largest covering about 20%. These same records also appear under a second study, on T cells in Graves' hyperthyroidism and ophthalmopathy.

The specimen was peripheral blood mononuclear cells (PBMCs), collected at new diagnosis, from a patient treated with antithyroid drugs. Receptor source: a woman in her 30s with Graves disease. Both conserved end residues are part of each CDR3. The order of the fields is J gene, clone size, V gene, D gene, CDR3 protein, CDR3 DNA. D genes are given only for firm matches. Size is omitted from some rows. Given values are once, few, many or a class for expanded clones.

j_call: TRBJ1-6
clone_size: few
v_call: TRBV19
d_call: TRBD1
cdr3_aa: CASSQTGGNSPLHF
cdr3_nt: TGTGCCAGTAGCCAAACAGGGGGAAATTCACCCCTCCACTTT

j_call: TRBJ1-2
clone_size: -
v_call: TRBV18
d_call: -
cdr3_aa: CASSENFYPYGYTF
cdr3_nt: TGTGCCAGCTCAGAAAACTTCTATCCCTATGGCTACACCTTC

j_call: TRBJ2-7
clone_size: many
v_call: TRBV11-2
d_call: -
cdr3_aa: CASSQSPYEQYF
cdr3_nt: TGTGCCAGCAGCCAAAGCCCTTACGAGCAGTACTTC

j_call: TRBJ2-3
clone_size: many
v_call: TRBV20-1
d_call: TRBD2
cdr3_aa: CSALPTSGVLYTQYF
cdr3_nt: TGCAGTGCTCTACCGACTAGCGGAGTACTCTATACGCAGTATTTT

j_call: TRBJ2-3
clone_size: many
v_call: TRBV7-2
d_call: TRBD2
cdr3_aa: CASSRGLAGSTPDTQYF
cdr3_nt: TGTGCCAGCAGCCGGGGTCTAGCGGGTTCGACCCCAGATACGCAGTATTTT

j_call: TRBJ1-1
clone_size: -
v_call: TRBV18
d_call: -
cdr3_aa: CASSPRNRDASEAFF
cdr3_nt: TGTGCCAGCTCACCCAGAAACCGGGACGCCTCCGAAGCTTTCTTT

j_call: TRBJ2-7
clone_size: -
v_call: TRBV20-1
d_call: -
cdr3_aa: CSARDVMGGGEQYF
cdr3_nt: TGCAGTGCTAGAGATGTAATGGGAGGGGGCGAGCAGTACTTC

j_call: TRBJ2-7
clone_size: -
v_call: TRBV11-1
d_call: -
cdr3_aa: CASSFPGGPRAPHEQYF
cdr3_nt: TGTGCCAGCAGCTTCCCCGGCGGGCCCAGGGCCCCCCACGAGCAGTACTTC

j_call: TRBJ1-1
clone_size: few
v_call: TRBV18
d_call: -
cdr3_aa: CASSPPRATEAFF
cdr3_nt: TGTGCCAGCTCACCACCGCGGGCCACTGAAGCTTTCTTT

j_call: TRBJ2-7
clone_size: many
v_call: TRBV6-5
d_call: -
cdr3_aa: CASSYSPLASNSYEQYF
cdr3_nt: TGTGCCAGCAGTTACTCCCCGCTAGCGAGCAACTCCTACGAGCAGTACTTC

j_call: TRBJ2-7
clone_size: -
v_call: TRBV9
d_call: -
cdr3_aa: CASSDSGTGLDEQYF
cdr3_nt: TGTGCCAGCAGCGATTCCGGGACGGGACTCGACGAGCAGTACTTC